This entry lists 14 T cell receptor beta chains sequenced from one sample in a study of blood T cell repertoires in COVID-19 (TCRdb year 2020). Library preparation employed the immunoSEQ multiplex PCR assay. Not all clones reach the TCRdb copy of this immuneACCESS table, which keeps in-frame sequences only. Checked studies attribute under half of the gap to unresolved V genes and leave the rest unexplained. Here the sample has 150,000 to 200,000 clones; about 86% occur a single time. Together, the top ten hold roughly 8.2% of the sample. The material sequenced was peripheral blood. The source of these receptors is a man aged 60 to 69 with acute or convalescent COVID-19.

The rearrangement joins TRBV28 to TRBJ1-5, with D uncertain. Trimming took off 2 bases at V and 2 bases at J, with 13 bases between the two ends. This CDR3 region has 16 residues. Germline CDR1 reads MDHEN; CDR2 reads SYDVKM. The CDR3 DNA reads TGTGCCAGCAGTTTAGGGCGGGTCGTGGGCAATCAGCCCCAGCATTTT. The encoded protein is CASSLGRVVGNQPQHF.

This clone was recorded a few times. The gene calls are TRBV10-3 and TRBJ1-2; 7 nucleotides agree with TRBD1. This CDR3 region has 13 residues. CDR1 ENHRY and CDR2 SYGVKD come from the germline V gene. V shed 6 bases, J shed 1 base, and the junction held 2 bases outside the gene matches. The CDR3 bases are TGTGCCATCAGGGGGGACAGTAACTATGGCTACACCTTC. It yields the protein CAIRGDSNYGYTF.

This chain connects TRBV11-2 to TRBJ2-5; D possibly corresponds to TRBD2 (5 bases). The V gene lost 5 bases and the J gene lost 1 base, with 11 bases spanning the gap. Per the germline V gene, CDR1 is SGHAT and CDR2 is FQNNGV. CDR3 size: 14 residues. The CDR3 region has the DNA TGTGCCAGCAGCATTGGACTTATCCAAGAGACCCAGTACTTC. Protein product: CASSIGLIQETQYF.

This chain uses TRBV30 with TRBJ1-1; 8 nucleotides agree with TRBD1. V was clipped by 6 bases and J by 5 bases; unmatched bases: 5. This CDR3 is built from 12 residues. Germline CDR1 and CDR2: GTSNPN and SVGIG (reference sequence). The CDR3 bases are TGTGCCTGTGACAGGGGTAAGACTGAAGCTTTCTTT. Protein sequence: CACDRGKTEAFF.

The chain recombines TRBV6-5 with TRBJ1-4; TRBD1 matches 7 bases. Germline V lookup: CDR1 MNHEY, CDR2 SVGAGI. The V and J ends lost 6 bases and 11 bases, in that order; junction bases with no gene match: 15. The CDR3 is 15 residues long. Here the CDR3 DNA reads TGTGCCAGCAGACCTAGACAGGGCCCTATTGAGAAACTGTTTTTT. This gives the protein CASRPRQGPIEKLFF.

The genes are TRBV30 and TRBJ1-6, with TRBD1 as a possible D gene (5 bases). The germline V gene has CDR1 GTSNPN and CDR2 SVGIG (reference sequence). Trimming removed 0 bases at V and 1 base at J, with 10 bases between. This CDR3 is 16 amino acids long. CDR3 amino acids: CAWSVGGVSYNSPLHF. The DNA for the CDR3 is TGTGCCTGGAGTGTGGGGGGAGTATCCTATAATTCACCCCTCCACTTT.

J is TRBJ1-4 and V is TRBV3-1 (or the pseudogene TRBV3-2); 11 nucleotides agree with TRBD1. The trim removed 3 bases at V and 8 bases at J, leaving 5 bases unmatched. Germline CDR1 is LGHDT and CDR2 is YNNKEL (reference sequence). The CDR3 is 15 amino acids. The CDR3 DNA follows: TGTGCCAGCAGCCAGTCCGGGACAGGGGGGGAAAAACTGTTTTTT. Translation: CASSQSGTGGEKLFF.

The rearrangement uses TRBV7-9 and TRBJ2-2, with unresolved D. Per the germline V gene, CDR1 is SEHNR and CDR2 is FQNEAQ (reference sequence). This CDR3 has 12 amino acids. The ends were cut back, 6 bases at V and 6 bases at J, with 8 bases in the middle. CDR3 DNA sequence: TGTGCCAGCAGTCTTTCCTCCGGGGAGCTGTTTTTT. Protein sequence: CASSLSSGELFF.

The chain recombines TRBV28 with TRBJ1-5, with TRBD1 matching 11 bases. V shed 8 bases and J 0 bases; nucleotides not matched to a gene: 6. This CDR3 has 16 amino acids. Germline lookup yields CDR1 MDHEN and CDR2 SYDVKM. The CDR3 DNA reads as TGTGCCAGCGGACAGGGACAGGGGGATAGCAATCAGCCCCAGCATTTT. Its protein is CASGQGQGDSNQPQHF.

This clone came up once. V is TRBV5-1 and J is TRBJ2-7; 10 bases line up with TRBD1. J was trimmed by 5 bases and V by 2 bases; bases with no gene match: 7. This CDR3 has 15 residues. The germline V gene has CDR1 SGHRS and CDR2 YFSETQ. The CDR3 sequence is CASSFRDRGSDEQYF. In DNA, the CDR3 is TGCGCCAGCAGCTTCCGGGACAGGGGCTCGGACGAGCAGTACTTC.

The genes are TRBV5-8 and TRBJ2-1, with 13 nucleotides matching TRBD2. CDR3 length: 15 residues. The J segment lost 10 bases and the V segment lost 0 bases, leaving 4 bases of the junction unmatched. Germline CDR1 and CDR2: SGHTS and YDEGEE. The CDR3, as DNA: TGTGCCAGCAGCTTGGGGACTAGCGGGAGAGGCGAGCAGTTCTTC. Its protein is CASSLGTSGRGEQFF. Looking up the rest from reference TRBV5-8 and TRBJ2-1 gives the full variable domain: EAGVTQSPTHLIKTRGQQATLRCSPISGHTSVYWYQQALGLGLQFLLWYDEGEERNRGNFPPRFSGRQFPNYSSELNVNALELEDSALYLCASSLGTSGRGEQFFGPGTRLTVL.

The chain links TRBV6-5 to TRBJ1-6; D remains ambiguous. CDR1 and CDR2 (germline): MNHEY, SVGAGI. The CDR3 contains 13 residues. The V end was cut by 8 bases, the J end by 9 bases, with 14 bases between. This chain's CDR3 is CASSGGPGSPLHF. The CDR3 DNA is TGTGCCAGCTCCGGAGGGCCCGGTTCACCCCTCCACTTT.

The chain has TRBV12-5 and TRBJ2-7; TRBD1 aligns across 7 bases. The germline V gene encodes CDR1 LGHNT and CDR2 FRNRAP. CDR3 length: 15 amino acids. J lost 0 bases, V lost 7 bases, and 9 bases had no gene match. CDR3 protein: CASASTGSGSYEQYF. CDR3 bases: TGTGCTAGTGCCTCGACAGGGTCGGGCTCCTACGAGCAGTACTTC.

V and J are TRBV7-9 and TRBJ1-5; 9 bases are a match to TRBD1. This CDR3 is 14 amino acids long. The V gene's germline CDR1 is SEHNR and CDR2 FQNEAQ (reference sequence). V trimming: 5 bases; J trimming: 2 bases; junction bases outside the gene matches: 1. Written as DNA, the CDR3 is TGTGCCAGCAGCCGGGACAGGGGCAATCAGCCCCAGCATTTT. As protein: CASSRDRGNQPQHF.